Sequencing of this T cell receptor (beta chain) was carried out in a study of blood T cell repertoires in COVID-19. Original analysis: Quantification of nucleated cells was approximated via reference gene primer amplification. Sequencing used immunoSEQ multiplex PCR; TCRdb keeps in-frame clones, though not all of them. Clonal size and the V and J genes are those of that table, whereas D and trimming came from the DNA. The sample yields roughly 50,000 clones, 70% to 90% seen once. CDR1 and CDR2 (germline): SGHAT, FQNNGV. The CDR3 is 15 residues long. V lost 1 base, J lost 6 bases, and 4 bases stayed unmatched.

V is TRBV11-2 and J is TRBJ1-4; 8 bases match TRBD1. The sequence was collected from a woman aged 60-75 years with acute or convalescent COVID-19. The material sequenced was peripheral blood. In DNA, the CDR3 is TGTGCCAGCAGCTTAGGGGACAGGTATCATGAAAAACTGTTTTTT. This gives the protein CASSLGDRYHEKLFF.